This entry describes one T cell receptor (beta chain). Its antigen is not identified. The germline CDR1 and CDR2 sequences are WNHNN and SYGVQD (reference sequence). The CDR3 extends over 15 amino acids. Trimming removed 3 bases from V and 2 bases from J; junction bases left unmatched: 6. The data are from a study of a mutant IDH1 vaccine in newly diagnosed glioma. Time point specified: week 47, end of study. Doses of 300 ug of mutant IDH1 20-mer peptide were given with topical imiquimod. The study enrolled donors with new WHO grade 3 or 4 IDH1-mutant, ATRX-lost astrocytomas. This table comes from immunoSEQ multiplex PCR, and its TCRdb copy is limited to in-frame clones, with some not included. The data hold roughly 50,000 clones, with approximately 76% observed a single time.

This receptor was identified in a woman between 40 and 50 years old with glioma. Some clones in this sample may be carry-over from other donors' samples. The chain has TRBV10-1 and TRBJ2-5; the match to TRBD2 covers 7 bases. The sample was PBMCs, taken from a glioma patient whose treatment included an IDH1 peptide vaccine. CDR3 sequence: CASSDPTSPQETQYF. The CDR3 nucleotides are TGCGCCAGCAGTGACCCGACTAGCCCTCAAGAGACCCAGTACTTC.